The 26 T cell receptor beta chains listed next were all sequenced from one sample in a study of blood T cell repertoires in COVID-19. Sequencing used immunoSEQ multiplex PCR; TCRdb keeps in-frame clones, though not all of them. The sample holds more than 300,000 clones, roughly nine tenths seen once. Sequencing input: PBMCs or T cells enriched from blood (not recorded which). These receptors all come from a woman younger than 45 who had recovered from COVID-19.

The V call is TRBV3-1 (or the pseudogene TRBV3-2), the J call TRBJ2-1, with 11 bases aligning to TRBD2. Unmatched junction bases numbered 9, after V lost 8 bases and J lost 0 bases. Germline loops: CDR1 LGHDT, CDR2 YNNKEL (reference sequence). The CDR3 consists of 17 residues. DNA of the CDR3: TGTGCCAGCCGCTCCTTTAGCGGGGGGGGCTCCTACAATGAGCAGTTCTTC. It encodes CASRSFSGGGSYNEQFF.

The DNA for the CDR3 is TGTGCCAGCAGCCGTGGACTAGCGGGGGCCGAGAAGCAGTTCTTC. It specifies CASSRGLAGAEKQFF. J is TRBJ2-1 and V is TRBV3-1 (or the pseudogene TRBV3-2); 13 bases line up with TRBD2. This CDR3 region has 15 residues. The germline V gene has CDR1 LGHDT and CDR2 YNNKEL (reference sequence). V dropped 4 bases and J dropped 11; count of bases not matched to a gene: 8.

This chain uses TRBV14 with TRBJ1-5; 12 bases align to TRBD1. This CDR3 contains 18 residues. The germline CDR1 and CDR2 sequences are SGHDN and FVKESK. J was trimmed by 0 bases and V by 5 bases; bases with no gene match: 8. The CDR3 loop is CASSLGTGGCNSNQPQHF. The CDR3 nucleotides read TGTGCCAGCAGCTTAGGGACAGGGGGCTGCAATAGCAATCAGCCCCAGCATTTT.

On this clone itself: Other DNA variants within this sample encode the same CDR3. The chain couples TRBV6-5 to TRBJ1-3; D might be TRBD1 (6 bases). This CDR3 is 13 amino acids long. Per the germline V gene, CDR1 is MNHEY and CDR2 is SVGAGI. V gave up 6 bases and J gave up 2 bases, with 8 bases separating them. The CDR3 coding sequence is TGTGCCAGCAGAGGGGGAGCTGGAAACACCATATATTTT. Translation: CASRGGAGNTIYF.

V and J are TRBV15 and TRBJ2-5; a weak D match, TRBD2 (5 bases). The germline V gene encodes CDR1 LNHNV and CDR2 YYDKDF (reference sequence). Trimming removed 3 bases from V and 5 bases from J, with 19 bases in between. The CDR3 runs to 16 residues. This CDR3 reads CATSRATGFPGETQYF. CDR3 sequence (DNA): TGTGCCACCAGCAGGGCCACCGGGTTCCCGGGGGAGACCCAGTACTTC. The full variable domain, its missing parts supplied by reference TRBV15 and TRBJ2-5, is DAMVIQNPRYQVTQFGKPVTLSCSQTLNHNVMYWYQQKSSQAPKLLFHYYDKDFNNEADTPDNFQSRRPNTSFCFLDIRSPGLGDTAMYLCATSRATGFPGETQYFGPGTRLLVL.

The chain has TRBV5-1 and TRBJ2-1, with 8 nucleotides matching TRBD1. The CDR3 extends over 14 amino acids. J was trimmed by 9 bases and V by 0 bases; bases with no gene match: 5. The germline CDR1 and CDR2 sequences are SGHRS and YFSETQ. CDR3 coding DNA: TGCGCCAGCAGCTTGGCGCAGGGGGCGATTGAGCAGTTCTTC. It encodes CASSLAQGAIEQFF.

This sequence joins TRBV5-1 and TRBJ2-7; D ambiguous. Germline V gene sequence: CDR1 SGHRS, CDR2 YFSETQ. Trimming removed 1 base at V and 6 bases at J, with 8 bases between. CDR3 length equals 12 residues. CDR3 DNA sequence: TGCGCCAGCAGCTTGAATGCGATCGAGCAGTACTTC. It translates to CASSLNAIEQYF.

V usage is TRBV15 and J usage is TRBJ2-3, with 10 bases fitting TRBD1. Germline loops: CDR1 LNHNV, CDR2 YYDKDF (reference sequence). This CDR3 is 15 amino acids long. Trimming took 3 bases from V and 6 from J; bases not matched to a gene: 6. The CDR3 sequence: CATSRETGGWDTQYF. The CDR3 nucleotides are TGTGCCACCAGCAGGGAGACAGGGGGCTGGGATACGCAGTATTTT.

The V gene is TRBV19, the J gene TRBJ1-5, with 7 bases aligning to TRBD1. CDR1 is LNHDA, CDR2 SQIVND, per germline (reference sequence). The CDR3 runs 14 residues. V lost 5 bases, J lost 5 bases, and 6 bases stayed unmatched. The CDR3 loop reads CASSAQQGYQPQHF. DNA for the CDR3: TGTGCCAGTAGTGCGCAACAGGGGTATCAGCCCCAGCATTTT.

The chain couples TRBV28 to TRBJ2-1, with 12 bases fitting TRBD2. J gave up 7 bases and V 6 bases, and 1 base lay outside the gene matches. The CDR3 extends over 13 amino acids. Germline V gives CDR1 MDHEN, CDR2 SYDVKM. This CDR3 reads CASSGLAGNEQFF. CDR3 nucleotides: TGTGCCAGCAGCGGACTAGCGGGGAATGAGCAGTTCTTC.

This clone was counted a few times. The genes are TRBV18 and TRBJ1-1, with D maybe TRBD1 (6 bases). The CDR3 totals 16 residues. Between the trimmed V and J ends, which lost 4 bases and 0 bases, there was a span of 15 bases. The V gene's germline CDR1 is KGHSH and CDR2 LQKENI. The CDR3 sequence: CASSLSTGPMNTEAFF. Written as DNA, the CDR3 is TGTGCCAGCTCACTCTCGACAGGACCTATGAACACTGAAGCTTTCTTT.

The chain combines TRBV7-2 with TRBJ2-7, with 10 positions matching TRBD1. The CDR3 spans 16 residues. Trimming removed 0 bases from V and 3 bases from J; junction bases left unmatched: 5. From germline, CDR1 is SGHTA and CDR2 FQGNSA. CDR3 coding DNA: TGTGCCAGCAGCTTAGCAGGGGACAGGGGAAACTACGAGCAGTACTTC. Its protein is CASSLAGDRGNYEQYF.

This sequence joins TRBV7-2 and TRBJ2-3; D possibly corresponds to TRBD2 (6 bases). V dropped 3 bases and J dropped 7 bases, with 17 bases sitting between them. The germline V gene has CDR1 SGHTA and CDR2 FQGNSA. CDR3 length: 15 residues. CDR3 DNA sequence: TGTGCCAGCAGCTTTGGCGGGACGAGGGTGTATACGCAGTATTTT. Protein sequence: CASSFGGTRVYTQYF.

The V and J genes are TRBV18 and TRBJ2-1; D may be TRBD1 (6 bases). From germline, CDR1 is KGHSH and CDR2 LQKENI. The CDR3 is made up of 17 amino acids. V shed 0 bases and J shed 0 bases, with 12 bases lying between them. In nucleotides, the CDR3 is TGTGCCAGCTCACCACCCGGACAGTCCTACTCCTACAATGAGCAGTTCTTC. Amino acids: CASSPPGQSYSYNEQFF.

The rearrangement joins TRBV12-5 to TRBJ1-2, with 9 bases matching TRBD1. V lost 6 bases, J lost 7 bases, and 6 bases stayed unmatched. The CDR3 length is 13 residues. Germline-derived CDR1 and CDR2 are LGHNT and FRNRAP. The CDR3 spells CASGRDRVSGYTF. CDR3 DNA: TGTGCTAGTGGACGGGACAGGGTGTCTGGCTACACCTTC.

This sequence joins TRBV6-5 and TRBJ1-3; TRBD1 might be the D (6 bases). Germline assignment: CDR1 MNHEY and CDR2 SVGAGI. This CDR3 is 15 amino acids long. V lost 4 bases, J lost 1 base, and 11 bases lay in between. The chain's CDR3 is CASSLQGVSGNTIYF. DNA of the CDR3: TGTGCCAGCAGTTTACAGGGAGTATCTGGAAACACCATATATTTT.

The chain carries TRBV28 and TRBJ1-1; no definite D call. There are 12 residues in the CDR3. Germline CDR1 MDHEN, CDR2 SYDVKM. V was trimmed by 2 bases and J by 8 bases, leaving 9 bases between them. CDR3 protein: CASSLPGSEAFF. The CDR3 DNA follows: TGTGCCAGCAGTTTACCCGGGTCCGAAGCTTTCTTT.

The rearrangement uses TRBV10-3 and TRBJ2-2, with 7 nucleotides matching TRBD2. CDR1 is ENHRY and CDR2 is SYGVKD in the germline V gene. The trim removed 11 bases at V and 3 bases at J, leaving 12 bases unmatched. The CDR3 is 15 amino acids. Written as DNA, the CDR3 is TGTGCCTCCGAAGACGGTCTAGCGGACACCGGGGAGCTGTTTTTT. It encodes CASEDGLADTGELFF.

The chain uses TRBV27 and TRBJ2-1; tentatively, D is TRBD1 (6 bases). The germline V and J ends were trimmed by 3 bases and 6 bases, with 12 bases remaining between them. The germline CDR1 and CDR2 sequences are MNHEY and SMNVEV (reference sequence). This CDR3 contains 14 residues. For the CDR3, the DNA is TGTGCCAGCAGTTTCCCGAACAGGGTCAATGAGCAGTTCTTC. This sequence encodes CASSFPNRVNEQFF.

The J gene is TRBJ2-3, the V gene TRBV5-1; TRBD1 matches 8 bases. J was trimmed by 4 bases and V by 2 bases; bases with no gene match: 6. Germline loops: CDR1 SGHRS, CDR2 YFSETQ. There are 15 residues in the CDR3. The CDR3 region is CASSFVGQGADTQYF. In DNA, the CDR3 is TGCGCCAGCAGCTTCGTTGGACAGGGTGCAGATACGCAGTATTTT.

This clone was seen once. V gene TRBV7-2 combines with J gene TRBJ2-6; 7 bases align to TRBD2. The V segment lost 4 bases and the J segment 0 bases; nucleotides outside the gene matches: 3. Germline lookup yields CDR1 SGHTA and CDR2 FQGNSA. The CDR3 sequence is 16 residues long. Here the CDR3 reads CASSSLAVSGANVLTF. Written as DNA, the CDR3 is TGTGCCAGCAGCTCCCTAGCGGTCTCTGGGGCCAACGTCCTGACTTTC.

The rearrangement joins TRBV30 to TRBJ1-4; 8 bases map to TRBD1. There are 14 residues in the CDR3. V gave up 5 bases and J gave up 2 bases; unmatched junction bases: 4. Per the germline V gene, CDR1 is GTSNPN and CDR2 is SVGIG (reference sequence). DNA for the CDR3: TGTGCCTGGCGACGACAGGGGACTAATGAAAAACTGTTTTTT. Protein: CAWRRQGTNEKLFF.

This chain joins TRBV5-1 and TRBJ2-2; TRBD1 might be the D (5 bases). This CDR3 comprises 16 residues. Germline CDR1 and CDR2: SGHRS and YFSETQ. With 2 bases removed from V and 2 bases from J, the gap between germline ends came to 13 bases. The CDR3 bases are TGCGCCAGCAGCTTTGGATTAAGGGGAAACACCGGGGAGCTGTTTTTT. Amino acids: CASSFGLRGNTGELFF.

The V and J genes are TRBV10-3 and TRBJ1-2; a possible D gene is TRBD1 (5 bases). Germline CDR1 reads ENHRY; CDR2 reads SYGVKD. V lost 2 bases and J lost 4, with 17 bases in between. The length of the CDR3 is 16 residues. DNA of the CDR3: TGTGCCATCAGTGAGCCCCAAGGATCTAGGGGCTATGGCTACACCTTC. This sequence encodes CAISEPQGSRGYGYTF.

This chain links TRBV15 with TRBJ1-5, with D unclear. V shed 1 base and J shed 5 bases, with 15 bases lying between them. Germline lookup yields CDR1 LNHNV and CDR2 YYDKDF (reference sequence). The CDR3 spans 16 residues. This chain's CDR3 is CATSRGDGVADQPQHF. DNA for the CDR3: TGTGCCACCAGCAGAGGTGACGGGGTGGCGGATCAGCCCCAGCATTTT. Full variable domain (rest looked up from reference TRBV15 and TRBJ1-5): DAMVIQNPRYQVTQFGKPVTLSCSQTLNHNVMYWYQQKSSQAPKLLFHYYDKDFNNEADTPDNFQSRRPNTSFCFLDIRSPGLGDTAMYLCATSRGDGVADQPQHFGDGTRLSIL.

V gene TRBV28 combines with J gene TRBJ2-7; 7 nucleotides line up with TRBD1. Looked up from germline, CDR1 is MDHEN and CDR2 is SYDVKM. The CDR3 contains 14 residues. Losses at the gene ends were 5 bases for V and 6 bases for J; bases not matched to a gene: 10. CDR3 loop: CASSPTDRAPEQYF. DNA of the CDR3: TGTGCCAGCAGTCCCACCGACAGGGCCCCCGAGCAGTACTTC. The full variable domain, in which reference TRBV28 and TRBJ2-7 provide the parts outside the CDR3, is DVKVTQSSRYLVKRTGEKVFLECVQDMDHENMFWYRQDPGLGLRLIYFSYDVKMKEKGDIPEGYSVSREKKERFSLILESASTNQTSMYLCASSPTDRAPEQYFGPGTRLTVT.